This TCR beta chain was identified in a study of blood T cell repertoires in COVID-19. Overall study context: T cells, B-cell-depleted T cells, or PBMCs supplied cDNA or gDNA.

This clone came up many times. With 8 bases clipped from V and 6 bases from J, the junction kept 4 bases outside the gene matches. CDR1 SNHLY and CDR2 FYNNEI come from the germline V gene. This CDR3 has 13 residues. Under the authors' procedure: Nucleated cell number was recorded as an estimate derived from reference gene primer amplification. Libraries were prepared by immunoSEQ multiplex PCR; TCRdb keeps only in-frame clonotypes and omits some of them. The V and J calls and clone size are taken from that table; D and trimming were inferred from the DNA. This table has about 100,000 clones, approximately 79% appearing once.

The sequencing input was peripheral blood. The TCR originated in a man in his sixties or seventies with active or convalescent COVID-19. V is TRBV2 and J is TRBJ1-5; 10 bases map to TRBD1. CDR3 sequence: CASSGTGVQPQHF. CDR3 DNA: TGTGCCAGCTCGGGGACAGGGGTTCAGCCCCAGCATTTT.